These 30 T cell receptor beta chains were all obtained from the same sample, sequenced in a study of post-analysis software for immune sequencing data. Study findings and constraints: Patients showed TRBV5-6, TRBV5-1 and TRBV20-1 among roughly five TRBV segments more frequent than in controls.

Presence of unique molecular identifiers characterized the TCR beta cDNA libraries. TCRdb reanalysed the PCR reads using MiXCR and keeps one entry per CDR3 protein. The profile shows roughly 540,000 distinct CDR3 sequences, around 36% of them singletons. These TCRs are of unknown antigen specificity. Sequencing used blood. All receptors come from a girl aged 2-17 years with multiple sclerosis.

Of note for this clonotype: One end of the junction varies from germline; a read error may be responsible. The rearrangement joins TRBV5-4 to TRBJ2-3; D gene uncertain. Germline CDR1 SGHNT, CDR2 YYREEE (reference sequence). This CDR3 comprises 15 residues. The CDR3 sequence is CAGSLHTPATDTQYF. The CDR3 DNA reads TGTGCCGGCAGCTTGCATACCCCGGCAACAGATACGCAGTATTTT.

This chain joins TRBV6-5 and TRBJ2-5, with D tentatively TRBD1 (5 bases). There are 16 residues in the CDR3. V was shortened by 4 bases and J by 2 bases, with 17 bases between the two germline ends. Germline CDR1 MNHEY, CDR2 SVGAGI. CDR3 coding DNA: TGTGCCAGCAGTTCCCTACCCAGGGCAGGACAAGAGACCCAGTACTTC. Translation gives CASSSLPRAGQETQYF.

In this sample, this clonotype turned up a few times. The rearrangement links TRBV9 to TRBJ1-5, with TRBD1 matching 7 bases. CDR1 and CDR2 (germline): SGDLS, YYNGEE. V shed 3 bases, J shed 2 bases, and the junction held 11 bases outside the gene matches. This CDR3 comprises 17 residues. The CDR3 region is CASSALDRRQGNQPQHF. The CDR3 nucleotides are TGTGCCAGCAGCGCCTTGGACAGGAGACAGGGCAATCAGCCCCAGCATTTT.

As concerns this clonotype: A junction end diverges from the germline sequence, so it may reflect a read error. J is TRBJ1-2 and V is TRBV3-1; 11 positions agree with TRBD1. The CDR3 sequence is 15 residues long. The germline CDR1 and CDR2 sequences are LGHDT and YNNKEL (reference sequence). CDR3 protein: CACSQSGTGGYGYTF. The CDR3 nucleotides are TGTGCCTGCAGCCAATCCGGGACAGGGGGCTATGGCTACACCTTC.

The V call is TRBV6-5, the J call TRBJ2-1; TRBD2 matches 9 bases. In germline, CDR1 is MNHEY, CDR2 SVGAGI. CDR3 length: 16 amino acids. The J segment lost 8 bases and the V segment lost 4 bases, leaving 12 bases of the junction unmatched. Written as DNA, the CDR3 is TGTGCCAGCAGTTCTTCCACGGGACTAGCCTTCCATGAGCAGTTCTTC. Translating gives CASSSSTGLAFHEQFF.

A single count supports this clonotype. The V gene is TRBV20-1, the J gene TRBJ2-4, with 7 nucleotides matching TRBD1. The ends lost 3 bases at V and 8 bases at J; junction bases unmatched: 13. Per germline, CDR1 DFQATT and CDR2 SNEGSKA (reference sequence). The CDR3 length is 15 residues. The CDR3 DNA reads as TGCAGTGCTAGTTCAGGGACAGCTCCCCGCTACATTCAGTACTTC. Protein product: CSASSGTAPRYIQYF.

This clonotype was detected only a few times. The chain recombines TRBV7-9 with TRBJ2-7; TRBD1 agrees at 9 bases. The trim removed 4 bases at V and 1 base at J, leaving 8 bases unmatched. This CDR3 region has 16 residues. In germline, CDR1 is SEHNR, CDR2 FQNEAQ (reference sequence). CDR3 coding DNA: TGTGCCAGCAGCTCACGTCCCGGGACAGGGTCCTACGAGCAGTACTTC. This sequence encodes CASSSRPGTGSYEQYF.

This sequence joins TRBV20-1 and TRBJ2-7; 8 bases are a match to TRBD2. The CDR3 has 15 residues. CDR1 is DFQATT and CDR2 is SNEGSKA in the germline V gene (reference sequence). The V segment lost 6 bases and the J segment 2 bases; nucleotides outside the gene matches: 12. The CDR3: CSANPPGGHTYEQYF. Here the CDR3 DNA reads TGCAGTGCCAACCCACCGGGGGGGCACACCTACGAGCAGTACTTC.

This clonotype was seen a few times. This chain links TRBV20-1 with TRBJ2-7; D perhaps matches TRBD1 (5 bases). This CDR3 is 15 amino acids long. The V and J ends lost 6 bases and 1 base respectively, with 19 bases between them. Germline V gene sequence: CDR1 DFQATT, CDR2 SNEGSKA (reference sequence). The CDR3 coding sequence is TGCAGTGCCCCTCCTAGGGGAAGTGTGTCCTACGAGCAGTACTTC. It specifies CSAPPRGSVSYEQYF.

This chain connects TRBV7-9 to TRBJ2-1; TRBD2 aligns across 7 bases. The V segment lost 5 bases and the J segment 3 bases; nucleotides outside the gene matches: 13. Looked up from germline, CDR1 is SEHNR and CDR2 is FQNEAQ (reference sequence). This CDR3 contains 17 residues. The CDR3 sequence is CASSPRAGERGYNEQFF. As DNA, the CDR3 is TGTGCCAGCAGCCCTAGGGCGGGGGAAAGGGGCTACAATGAGCAGTTCTTC.

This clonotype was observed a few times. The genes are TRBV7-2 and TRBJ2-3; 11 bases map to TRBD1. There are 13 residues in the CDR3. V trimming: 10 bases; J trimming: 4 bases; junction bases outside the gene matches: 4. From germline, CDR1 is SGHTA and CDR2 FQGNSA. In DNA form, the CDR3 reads TGTGCCATGCCGGGACAGGGGGCAGATACGCAGTATTTT. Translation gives CAMPGQGADTQYF.

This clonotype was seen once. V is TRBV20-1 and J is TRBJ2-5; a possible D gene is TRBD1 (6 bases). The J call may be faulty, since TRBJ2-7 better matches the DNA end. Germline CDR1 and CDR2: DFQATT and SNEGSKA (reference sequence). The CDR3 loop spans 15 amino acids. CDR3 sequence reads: CSARGGDSGGGEQYF. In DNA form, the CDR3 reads TGCAGTGCTAGAGGGGGCGACAGTGGGGGCGGCGAGCAGTACTTC.

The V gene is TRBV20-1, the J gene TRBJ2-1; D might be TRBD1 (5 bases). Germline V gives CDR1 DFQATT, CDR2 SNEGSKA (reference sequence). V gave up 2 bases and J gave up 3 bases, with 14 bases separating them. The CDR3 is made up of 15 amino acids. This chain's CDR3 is CSARNPQGSYNEQFF. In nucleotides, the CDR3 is TGCAGTGCTAGAAATCCTCAGGGAAGCTACAATGAGCAGTTCTTC.

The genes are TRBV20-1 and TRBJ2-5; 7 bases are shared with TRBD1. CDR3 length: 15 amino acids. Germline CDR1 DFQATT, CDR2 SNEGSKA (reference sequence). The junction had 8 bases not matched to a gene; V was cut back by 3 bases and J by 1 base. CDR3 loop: CSASETGNLQETQYF. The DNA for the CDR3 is TGCAGTGCTAGCGAGACAGGGAACCTCCAAGAGACCCAGTACTTC.

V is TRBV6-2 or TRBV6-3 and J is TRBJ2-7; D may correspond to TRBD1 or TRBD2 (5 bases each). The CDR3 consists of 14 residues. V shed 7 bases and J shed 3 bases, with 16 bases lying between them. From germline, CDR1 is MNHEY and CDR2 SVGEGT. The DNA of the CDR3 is TGTGCCAGCAATAGAGACCGGGACGGCTACGAGCAGTACTTC. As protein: CASNRDRDGYEQYF.

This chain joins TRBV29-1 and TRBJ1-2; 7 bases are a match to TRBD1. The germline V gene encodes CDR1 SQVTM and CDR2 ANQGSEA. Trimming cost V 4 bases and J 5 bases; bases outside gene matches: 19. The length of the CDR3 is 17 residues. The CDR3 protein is CSVVPPAQGSGFYGYTF. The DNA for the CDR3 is TGCAGCGTTGTGCCCCCCGCACAGGGGTCCGGGTTTTATGGCTACACCTTC.

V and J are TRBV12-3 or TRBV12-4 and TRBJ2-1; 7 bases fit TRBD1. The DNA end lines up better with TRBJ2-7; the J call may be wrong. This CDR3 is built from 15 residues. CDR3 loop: CASSPGQNSYNEQYF. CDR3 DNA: TGTGCCAGCAGCCCGGGACAGAACTCCTACAATGAGCAGTACTTC.

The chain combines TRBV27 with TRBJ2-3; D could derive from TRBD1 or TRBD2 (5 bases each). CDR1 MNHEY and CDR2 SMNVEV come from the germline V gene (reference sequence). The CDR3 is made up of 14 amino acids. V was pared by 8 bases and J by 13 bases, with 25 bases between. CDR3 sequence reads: CASAPGGAARHKYF. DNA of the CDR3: TGTGCCAGCGCACCTGGGGGAGCGGCCCGACACAAGTATTTT.

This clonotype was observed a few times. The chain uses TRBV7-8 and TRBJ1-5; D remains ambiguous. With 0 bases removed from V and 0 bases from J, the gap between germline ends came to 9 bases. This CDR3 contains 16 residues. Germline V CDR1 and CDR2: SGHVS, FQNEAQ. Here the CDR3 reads CASSLARLPSNQPQHF. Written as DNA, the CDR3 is TGTGCCAGCAGCTTAGCCAGGCTCCCTAGCAATCAGCCCCAGCATTTT. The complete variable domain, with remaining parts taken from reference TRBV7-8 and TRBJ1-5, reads GAGVSQSPRYKVAKRGQDVALRCDPISGHVSLFWYQQALGQGPEFLTYFQNEAQLDKSGLPSDRFFAERPEGSVSTLKIQRTQQEDSAVYLCASSLARLPSNQPQHFGDGTRLSIL.

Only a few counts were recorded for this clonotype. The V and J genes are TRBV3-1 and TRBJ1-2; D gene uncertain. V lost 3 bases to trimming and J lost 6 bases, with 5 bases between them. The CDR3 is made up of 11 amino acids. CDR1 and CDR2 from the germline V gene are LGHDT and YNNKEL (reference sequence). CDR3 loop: CASSHAHGYTF. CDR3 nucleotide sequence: TGTGCCAGCAGCCACGCCCATGGCTACACCTTC.

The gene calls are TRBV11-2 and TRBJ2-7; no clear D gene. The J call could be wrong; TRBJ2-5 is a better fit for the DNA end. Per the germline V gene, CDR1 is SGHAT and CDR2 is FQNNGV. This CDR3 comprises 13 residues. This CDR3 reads CASSLEDGQTQYF. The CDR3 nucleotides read TGTGCCAGCAGCCTCGAGGACGGGCAGACCCAGTACTTC.

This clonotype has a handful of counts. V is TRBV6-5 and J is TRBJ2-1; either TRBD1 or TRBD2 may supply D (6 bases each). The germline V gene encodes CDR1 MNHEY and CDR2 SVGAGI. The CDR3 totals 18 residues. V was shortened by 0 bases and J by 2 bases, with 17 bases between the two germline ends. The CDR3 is CASSYSSGSGAAYNEQFF. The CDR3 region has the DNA TGTGCCAGCAGTTACTCGAGCGGGTCGGGGGCCGCCTACAATGAGCAGTTCTTC.

CDR3 in DNA: TGTGCCATCAGCCCGGGACAGGGTTCTGGGGCCAACGTCCTGACTTTC. Its protein product is CAISPGQGSGANVLTF. The chain carries TRBV10-3 and TRBJ2-6, with 9 nucleotides matching TRBD1. V lost 6 bases, J lost 1 base, and 4 bases stayed unmatched. The V gene's germline CDR1 is ENHRY and CDR2 SYGVKD. This CDR3 is built from 16 residues.

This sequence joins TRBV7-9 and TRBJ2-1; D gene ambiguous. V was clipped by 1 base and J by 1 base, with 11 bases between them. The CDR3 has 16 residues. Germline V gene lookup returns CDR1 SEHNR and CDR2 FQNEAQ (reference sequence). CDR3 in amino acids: CASSLVVRISYNEQFF. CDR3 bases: TGTGCCAGCAGCTTAGTAGTCAGAATTTCCTACAATGAGCAGTTCTTC.

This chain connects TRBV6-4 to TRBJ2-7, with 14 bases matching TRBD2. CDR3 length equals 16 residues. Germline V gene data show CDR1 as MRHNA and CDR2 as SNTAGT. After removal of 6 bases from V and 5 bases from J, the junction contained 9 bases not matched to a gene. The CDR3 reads CASRSLGLAGGHEQYF. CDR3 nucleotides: TGTGCCAGCAGGAGTCTAGGACTAGCGGGGGGCCACGAGCAGTACTTC.

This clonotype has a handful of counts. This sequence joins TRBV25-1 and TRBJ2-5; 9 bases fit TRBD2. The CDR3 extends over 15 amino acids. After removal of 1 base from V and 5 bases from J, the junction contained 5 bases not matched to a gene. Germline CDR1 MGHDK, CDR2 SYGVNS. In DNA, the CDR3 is TGTGCCAGCAGTGAATTTATTAGCGGGGGTGAGACCCAGTACTTC. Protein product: CASSEFISGGETQYF.

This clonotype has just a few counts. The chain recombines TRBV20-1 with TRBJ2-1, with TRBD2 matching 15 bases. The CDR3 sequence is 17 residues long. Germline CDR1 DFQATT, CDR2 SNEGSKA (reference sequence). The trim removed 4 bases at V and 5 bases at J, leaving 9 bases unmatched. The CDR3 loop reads CSATGLAGGQFNNEQFF. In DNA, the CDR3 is TGCAGTGCTACAGGACTAGCGGGGGGGCAGTTCAACAATGAGCAGTTCTTC.

The CDR3 coding sequence is TGTGCCAGCAGCTCCGCCGCGGGATCGGAAAATTCACCCCTCCACTTT. Its protein is CASSSAAGSENSPLHF. V usage is TRBV11-2 and J usage is TRBJ1-6; D call uncertain. CDR3 length: 16 residues. The germline CDR1 and CDR2 sequences are SGHAT and FQNNGV. V dropped 4 bases and J dropped 7 bases, with 17 bases sitting between them. Full variable domain (missing parts from reference TRBV11-2 and TRBJ1-6): EAGVAQSPRYKIIEKRQSVAFWCNPISGHATLYWYQQILGQGPKLLIQFQNNGVVDDSQLPKDRFSAERLKGVDSTLKIQPAKLEDSAVYLCASSSAAGSENSPLHFGNGTRLTVT.

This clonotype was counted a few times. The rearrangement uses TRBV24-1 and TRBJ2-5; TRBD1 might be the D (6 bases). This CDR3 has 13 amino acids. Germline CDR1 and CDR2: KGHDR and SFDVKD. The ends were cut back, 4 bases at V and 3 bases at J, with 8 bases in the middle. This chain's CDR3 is CATSEAGEETQYF. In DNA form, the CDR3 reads TGTGCCACCAGTGAGGCAGGGGAAGAGACCCAGTACTTC.

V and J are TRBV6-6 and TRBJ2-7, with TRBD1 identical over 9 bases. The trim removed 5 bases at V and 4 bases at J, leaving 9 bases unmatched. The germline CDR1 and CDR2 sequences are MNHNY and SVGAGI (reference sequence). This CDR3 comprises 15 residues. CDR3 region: CASSPRGQGPYEQYF. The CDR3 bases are TGTGCCAGCAGTCCCCGGGGACAGGGCCCTTACGAGCAGTACTTC.